Below are 27 T cell receptor beta chains sequenced from a single sample in a study of human T cells and chemical hapten exposure. Time point described: patch test 1, 2 weeks after DPC sensitization. As to treatment: therapeutic diphenylcyclopropenone sensitization with weekly scalp DPC. TCRdb analysed the RACE reads with MiXCR anew, one entry per CDR3 protein. The data contain approximately 400,000 distinct CDR3 sequences, about 4.8% of them singletons. The starting material was whole blood, obtained in connection with sensitization to the hapten diphenylcyclopropenone (DPC). These TCRs come from a woman aged 45-59 years with alopecia areata. Some clones in this sample may be carry-over from other donors' samples.

This clonotype was detected many times. The J gene is TRBJ2-6, the V gene TRBV28; 9 nucleotides align to TRBD1. Trimming took 6 bases from V and 3 from J; bases not matched to a gene: 6. This CDR3 is 16 amino acids long. The germline V gene has CDR1 MDHEN and CDR2 SYDVKM. CDR3 amino acids: CASSVDRGFGANVLTF. CDR3 sequence (DNA): TGTGCCAGCAGCGTCGACAGGGGGTTTGGGGCCAACGTCCTGACTTTC.

This clonotype has more than one count but fewer than ten. The chain employs TRBV6-1 and TRBJ2-7, with D perhaps matching TRBD2 (6 bases). V dropped 4 bases and J dropped 2 bases, with 30 bases sitting between them. This CDR3 is 20 amino acids long. Germline V gene sequence: CDR1 MNHNS, CDR2 SASEGT. CDR3 nucleotides: TGTGCCAGCAGTGGTTTGGTGTGGCTTAGCTCAAAGGGGAGGACCTACGAGCAGTACTTC. Amino acids: CASSGLVWLSSKGRTYEQYF.

There are a few counts of this clonotype. The rearrangement links TRBV9 to TRBJ2-3; 8 nucleotides agree with TRBD2. Germline V gene data show CDR1 as SGDLS and CDR2 as YYNGEE. The V and J ends lost 3 bases and 2 bases, in that order; junction bases with no gene match: 8. The CDR3 runs to 16 residues. The DNA of the CDR3 is TGTGCCAGCAGCGCGCAGACTAGCGTTTACACAGATACGCAGTATTTT. Its translation: CASSAQTSVYTDTQYF.

This clonotype was seen at least ten times. The chain carries TRBV12-3 or TRBV12-4 and TRBJ1-6; perhaps TRBD1 as D (5 bases). This CDR3 is 14 amino acids long. V lost 5 bases to trimming and J lost 5 bases, with 10 bases between them. CDR3 nucleotides: TGTGCCAGCAGTCCGGGACGGAATAATTCACCCCTCCACTTT. Protein: CASSPGRNNSPLHF.

This clonotype was picked up a small number of times. In DNA, the CDR3 is TGTGCCAGCAGTCTTCGACAGGGGGCGGGGGTAGCTTTCTTT. It encodes CASSLRQGAGVAFF. This chain connects TRBV12-3 or TRBV12-4 to TRBJ1-1; 10 nucleotides line up with TRBD1. With 5 bases clipped from V and 10 bases from J, the junction kept 10 bases outside the gene matches. The CDR3 has 14 amino acids.

This clonotype was seen many times. This chain joins TRBV9 and TRBJ2-1, with D possibly TRBD2 on 5 matching bases. From germline, CDR1 is SGDLS and CDR2 YYNGEE. The ends were cut back, 0 bases at V and 5 bases at J, with 12 bases in the middle. The CDR3 is 15 amino acids. The CDR3 sequence is CASSVAPLAHNEQFF. In DNA form, the CDR3 reads TGTGCCAGCAGCGTAGCCCCCCTAGCCCACAATGAGCAGTTCTTC.

This chain uses TRBV12-3 or TRBV12-4 with TRBJ1-5; D is uncertain. V lost 8 bases to trimming and J lost 4 bases, with 12 bases between them. CDR3 size: 13 residues. This chain's CDR3 is CASRETANQPQHF. In DNA form, the CDR3 reads TGTGCCAGCCGCGAGACGGCGAATCAGCCCCAGCATTTT.

This clonotype was observed many times. The chain carries TRBV7-2 and TRBJ1-5; D unresolved. Germline CDR1 and CDR2: SGHTA and FQGNSA. Trimming removed 5 bases from V and 2 bases from J, with 16 bases in between. This CDR3 is 16 amino acids long. CDR3 in DNA: TGTGCCAGCAGCCCCCATGGTTACGGGGGCAATCAGCCCCAGCATTTT. It encodes CASSPHGYGGNQPQHF.

This sequence joins TRBV12-3 or TRBV12-4 and TRBJ2-7; tentatively, D is TRBD1 or TRBD2 (5 bases each). This CDR3 has 14 amino acids. V was shortened by 2 bases and J by 3 bases, with 11 bases between the two germline ends. The CDR3 coding sequence is TGTGCCAGCAGTTTATACCTTGGGGGCTACGAGCAGTACTTC. Amino acids: CASSLYLGGYEQYF.

The genes are TRBV12-3 or TRBV12-4 and TRBJ2-2; 13 nucleotides line up with TRBD2. Trimming took 7 bases from V and 2 from J; bases not matched to a gene: 10. This CDR3 contains 18 residues. The CDR3 protein is CASNFGGLAGVNTGELFF. Written as DNA, the CDR3 is TGTGCCAGCAATTTCGGAGGACTAGCGGGGGTAAACACCGGGGAGCTGTTTTTT.

This clonotype was picked up many times. The chain joins TRBV2 to TRBJ1-4, with D possibly TRBD1 on 6 matching bases. V was trimmed by 6 bases and J by 6 bases, leaving 17 bases between them. The CDR3 is 15 amino acids. CDR1 is SNHLY and CDR2 is FYNNEI in the germline V gene. This CDR3 reads CASSWDTGGDEKLFF. The CDR3 DNA reads as TGTGCCAGCAGCTGGGACACCGGGGGAGATGAAAAACTGTTTTTT.

V gene TRBV6-5 combines with J gene TRBJ2-6; D is unclear. Per the germline V gene, CDR1 is MNHEY and CDR2 is SVGAGI. The CDR3 is made up of 15 amino acids. Trimming removed 6 bases at V and 0 bases at J, with 9 bases between. In DNA, the CDR3 is TGTGCCAGCAGATTACGAGGCTCTGGGGCCAACGTCCTGACTTTC. Protein sequence: CASRLRGSGANVLTF.

This clonotype was seen more than once but under ten times. The chain links TRBV7-2 to TRBJ2-2; D uncertain. CDR1 is SGHTA, CDR2 FQGNSA, per germline. The CDR3 runs 14 residues. Deletions cut 1 base from V and 4 bases from J, with 7 bases between. CDR3 region: CASSLVLVTGELFF. In DNA form, the CDR3 reads TGTGCCAGCAGCTTAGTCTTGGTCACCGGGGAGCTGTTTTTT.

Concerning this clonotype itself: A read error may be the cause here, since a much bigger clone is one base away. The chain couples TRBV10-3 to TRBJ2-5, with 9 positions matching TRBD1. The length of the CDR3 is 14 residues. Germline CDR1 and CDR2: ENHRY and SYGVKD. CDR3 residues: CAIGGQGPQETRYF. DNA of the CDR3: TGTGCCATCGGGGGACAGGGTCCGCAAGAGACCCGGTACTTC.

This clonotype has more than one count but fewer than ten. The gene calls are TRBV12-3 or TRBV12-4 and TRBJ2-3, with a possible D match to TRBD2 (6 bases). The CDR3 runs to 16 residues. Trimming cost V 6 bases and J 2 bases, with 18 bases left between them. The CDR3 DNA follows: TGTGCCAGCAGCCGCCCCGCTGGGGGGTTCACAGATACGCAGTATTTT. It encodes CASSRPAGGFTDTQYF.

This chain joins TRBV6-5 and TRBJ2-5; D remains unclear. The CDR3 runs to 14 residues. Germline CDR1 and CDR2: MNHEY and SVGAGI. Trimming stripped 6 bases from V and 2 bases from J, with 13 bases between. CDR3 bases: TGTGCCAGCAGGGGTCGGTCTTGGCAAGAGACCCAGTACTTC. It yields the protein CASRGRSWQETQYF.

Only a few counts were recorded for this clonotype. The chain has TRBV28 and TRBJ2-7; TRBD2 agrees at 10 bases. CDR1 is MDHEN, CDR2 SYDVKM, per germline. This CDR3 comprises 16 residues. Germline trimming cut 6 bases from V and 2 bases from J; bases unmatched to any gene: 10. The CDR3 nucleotides are TGTGCCAGCAGCACTGGACTAGCGGAGCCCCCCTACGAGCAGTACTTC. This sequence encodes CASSTGLAEPPYEQYF.

This clonotype came up many times. The V and J genes are TRBV24-1 and TRBJ2-3; no firm D call. CDR3 size: 15 residues. In germline, CDR1 is KGHDR, CDR2 SFDVKD. V lost 5 bases and J 2 bases, leaving 13 bases between the germline ends. CDR3 residues: CATSVSPALTDTQYF. CDR3 in DNA: TGTGCCACCAGTGTCTCCCCGGCTCTCACAGATACGCAGTATTTT.

The rearrangement links TRBV7-2 to TRBJ1-5; 8 bases map to TRBD1. The CDR3 has 13 amino acids. CDR1 and CDR2 (germline): SGHTA, FQGNSA. V trimming: 5 bases; J trimming: 7 bases; junction bases outside the gene matches: 4. CDR3 sequence: CASSADRVQPQHF. CDR3 bases: TGTGCCAGCAGCGCGGACAGGGTGCAGCCCCAGCATTTT.

This clonotype was found many times. The chain joins TRBV7-3 to TRBJ2-2; tentatively, D is TRBD2 (5 bases). Trimming left V 0 bases short and J 1 base short, with 6 bases between. This CDR3 spans 15 amino acids. CDR1 and CDR2 from the germline V gene are SGHTA and FQGTGA. The CDR3 DNA follows: TGTGCCAGCAGCTTAACTAGCGTGAACACCGGGGAGCTGTTTTTT. This encodes CASSLTSVNTGELFF.

Many counts were recorded for this clonotype. V gene TRBV10-3 combines with J gene TRBJ1-1; D is unclear. Trimming removed 7 bases from V and 1 base from J, with 10 bases in between. The CDR3 sequence is 13 residues long. Germline V CDR1 and CDR2: ENHRY, SYGVKD. Here the CDR3 reads CAITRTKNTEAFF. Here the CDR3 DNA reads TGTGCCATCACTCGCACCAAGAACACTGAAGCTTTCTTT.

This clonotype occurred many times. The rearrangement joins TRBV6-1 to TRBJ2-2; maybe TRBD2 (7 bases). Trimming took off 2 bases at V and 3 bases at J, with 10 bases between the two ends. The germline V gene has CDR1 MNHNS and CDR2 SASEGT. The CDR3 totals 15 residues. The CDR3 loop is CASSERGGDTGELFF. CDR3 DNA: TGTGCCAGCAGTGAACGCGGGGGCGACACCGGGGAGCTGTTTTTT.

Only one count was recorded for this clonotype. The CDR3 nucleotides are TGTGCCAGCAGTGAACTGCGGACAGGGATCCACGAGCAGTACTTC. Its translation: CASSELRTGIHEQYF. The chain is built from TRBV6-1 and TRBJ2-7; 8 nucleotides match TRBD1. After removal of 2 bases from V and 5 bases from J, the junction contained 8 bases not matched to a gene. Germline assignment: CDR1 MNHNS and CDR2 SASEGT. The CDR3 spans 15 residues.

This clonotype has a count of ten or more. The chain couples TRBV20-1 to TRBJ1-2; weak D call: TRBD1 (5 bases). Germline CDR1 DFQATT, CDR2 SNEGSKA (reference sequence). V was clipped by 0 bases and J by 4 bases, with 15 bases between them. CDR3 size: 15 residues. The CDR3 region is CSARDAGGTAYGYTF. For the CDR3, the DNA is TGCAGTGCTAGAGACGCGGGGGGGACGGCCTATGGCTACACCTTC.

This chain connects TRBV6-1 to TRBJ2-3; D is perhaps TRBD2 (5 bases). CDR1 and CDR2 (germline): MNHNS, SASEGT. V lost 7 bases and J lost 2, with 10 bases in between. This CDR3 contains 13 residues. CDR3: CASTRGYTDTQYF. The CDR3 region has the DNA TGTGCCAGCACTCGAGGGTACACAGATACGCAGTATTTT.

This clonotype has at least ten counts. This chain links TRBV12-3 or TRBV12-4 with TRBJ2-7, with no clear D. This CDR3 has 14 residues. Deletions cut 2 bases from V and 0 bases from J, with 8 bases between. This chain's CDR3 is CASSLPVASYEQYF. The CDR3 nucleotides read TGTGCCAGCAGTTTACCCGTCGCCTCCTACGAGCAGTACTTC.

This clonotype was counted at least ten times. This sequence joins TRBV5-4 and TRBJ1-1, with D uncertain. V dropped 2 bases and J dropped 2 bases, with 10 bases sitting between them. The CDR3 is 14 amino acids. In germline, CDR1 is SGHNT, CDR2 YYREEE (reference sequence). The CDR3 DNA is TGTGCCAGCAGCTTTACTAGGCTCAACACTGAAGCTTTCTTT. It codes for CASSFTRLNTEAFF. Full variable domain (missing parts from reference TRBV5-4 and TRBJ1-1): ETGVTQSPTHLIKTRGQQVTLRCSSQSGHNTVSWYQQALGQGPQFIFQYYREEENGRGNFPPRFSGLQFPNYSSELNVNALELDDSALYLCASSFTRLNTEAFFGQGTRLTVV.